This T cell receptor beta chain was sequenced for a study of T-cell memory formation after mild COVID-19 (dated by TCRdb to the early 2020s). Context from the whole study: TCR sequence clusters from the two donors were found to be largely donor specific. The cohort comprised two young, previously healthy adult volunteers, one female and one male. In two donors, T-cell clones that expanded and contracted after mild COVID-19 were tracked by sequencing TCRalpha and TCRbeta repertoires over time.

Study-level results and caveats: Clones contracting from day 15 to 85 had balanced CD4/CD8 phenotypes, while a second wave expanding from day 15 to 37 was biased towards CD4+. Some responding clones were detected in pre-infection memory, which suggested that pre-existing cross-reactive memory T cells had joined the SARS-CoV-2 response. Contracting CD4+ clones appeared mostly in the CM and EM memory subsets, whereas CD8+ clones were enriched in EMRA. Only a couple of mild cases were covered by the study, and larger cohorts that include severe cases with pre-infection samples were considered necessary. SARS-CoV-2 specificity was not confirmed for the second-wave clones peaking on day 37.

The sequencer was an Illumina NovaSeq 6000. Using 5'RACE with constant-segment primers, TCRalpha and TCRbeta cDNA libraries were constructed, with sample barcodes and unique molecular identifiers added in the process. RNA was extracted from every sample with Trizol reagent. Library amplification was performed in two PCR steps, and a second sample barcode and Illumina TruSeq adapters were introduced in the second step. Libraries were sequenced on an Illumina NovaSeq with 2 x 150 bp paired-end reads. In the original analysis: With migec v1.2.7, reads were demultiplexed and then collapsed into UMI-guided consensus sequences. Using mixcr v2.1.11, UMI consensuses were aligned to TRA and TRB V and J templates and then assembled into clonotypes. A clonotype was counted as expanded or contracted only when both edgeR and NoisET called the clonotype significant, with the noise models trained on biological replicates. For edgeR calls, a false discovery rate-adjusted p below 0.01 and a log2 fold-change threshold of 1 were applied. As an exploratory analysis of dynamics, max-normalized trajectories of the 1000 most abundant clonotypes were examined with PCA combined with hierarchical clustering. The CD4 or CD8 phenotype of responding clones was assigned using the separately sequenced CD4+ and CD8+ repertoires. The public reads were run again by TCRdb, first through fastp at Q25 and then through MiXCR, and only productive beta chains were kept. Each record represents a unique CDR3 protein, reported with the most common genes and DNA among its rows. Here the V and J calls rest on TCRdb's processing, not on the authors' analysis. For this sample there are some 68,000 distinct CDR3 sequences; approximately 15% appear just once. 25% to 35% of the sample goes to the ten largest clones.

Ficoll-Paque density gradient centrifugation was the method used to isolate PBMCs. Notes on this clonotype: Its antigen is currently not known. One base away there is no much larger clone; base qualities are not given.

V loses 8 bases of germline sequence and J loses 1 base, and the interval between the two ends is 3 bases. Its CDR3 holds 12 amino acids, cysteine through phenylalanine. Solely the CDR3 DNA is kept, with 36 bases framed from the first base. CDR1 and CDR2, per the germline V gene, are MNHEY and SVGAGI. The sequencing input was PBMCs or a T cell subset sorted from them (not recorded which). Recombination joined TRBV6-5 with TRBJ2-6, with an unclear D gene assignment. The TCR originated in an adult woman who had mild COVID-19 (a few samples of this study predate the infection). The sample titles of this study are shuffled in the database, so cell type and time point are left out; the donor was told from shared clones. The DNA is as follows: TGTGCCAGCGTATCTGGGGCCAACGTCCTGACTTTC. Its translation reads: CASVSGANVLTF.